The 28 T cell receptor beta chains given below trace back to one sample, sequenced in a study of control samples from healthy donors and cancer patients. TCRdb's table, derived via immunoSEQ multiplex PCR, lists solely in-frame clones and lacks some. The sample holds 85,000 to 95,000 clones; roughly 90% are singletons and the top ten take over 0.75%. The source material was blood. These TCRs come from a young woman in good health.

The chain couples TRBV7-3 to TRBJ2-3; possibly TRBD2 for D (7 bases). CDR3 size: 14 residues. Germline CDR1 is SGHTA and CDR2 is FQGTGA. Trimming pared 2 bases from V and 4 bases from J, leaving 10 bases between. The CDR3 here is CASSLAGASDTQYF. The CDR3 nucleotides are TGTGCCAGCAGCTTAGCGGGGGCCTCAGATACGCAGTATTTT.

This chain joins TRBV2 and TRBJ1-1; TRBD1 is a possible D gene (6 bases). The CDR3 is 14 residues long. The germline CDR1 and CDR2 sequences are SNHLY and FYNNEI. V dropped 6 bases and J dropped 1 base, with 12 bases sitting between them. CDR3 sequence reads: CASSLRTENTEAFF. The CDR3 DNA follows: TGTGCCAGCAGCCTCCGGACAGAGAACACTGAAGCTTTCTTT.

The chain joins TRBV5-1 to TRBJ1-4; D possibly corresponds to TRBD1 (6 bases). V was trimmed by 6 bases and J by 3 bases, leaving 15 bases between them. This CDR3 is 15 amino acids long. Germline V gene lookup returns CDR1 SGHRS and CDR2 YFSETQ. The CDR3 region has the DNA TGCGCCAGCACCAGGAGGGGGAATGCTAATGAAAAACTGTTTTTT. Its protein is CASTRRGNANEKLFF.

J is TRBJ1-2 and V is TRBV7-6; 10 bases are shared with TRBD1. Trimming cost V 3 bases and J 1 base; bases outside gene matches: 2. The CDR3 length is 15 residues. CDR1 and CDR2 (germline): SGHVS, FNYEAQ. Written as DNA, the CDR3 is TGTGCCAGCAGCTTGGGGGACAGGGGTAACTATGGCTACACCTTC. Its protein is CASSLGDRGNYGYTF.

On this clone itself: Other DNA variants within this sample encode the same CDR3. The chain couples TRBV30 to TRBJ2-3; 12 bases match TRBD2. CDR1 is GTSNPN and CDR2 is SVGIG in the germline V gene (reference sequence). The CDR3 extends over 15 amino acids. The V gene end was trimmed by 1 base and the J gene end by 4 bases; junction bases not matched to a gene: 3. The CDR3 here is CAWSELAGGADTQYF. DNA for the CDR3: TGTGCCTGGAGTGAGCTAGCGGGGGGGGCAGATACGCAGTATTTT.

The rearrangement joins TRBV5-1 to TRBJ2-5; 11 nucleotides align to TRBD2. V dropped 4 bases and J dropped 5; count of bases not matched to a gene: 7. This CDR3 spans 15 amino acids. Germline CDR1 and CDR2: SGHRS and YFSETQ. Written as DNA, the CDR3 is TGCGCCAGCAGCCAGATAGCGGGGGGGCCCGAGACCCAGTACTTC. Translation gives CASSQIAGGPETQYF.

The CDR3 DNA follows: TGTGCCAGCAGCTCCGGCGGGAGCCCGAACACCGGGGAGCTGTTTTTT. Amino acid sequence: CASSSGGSPNTGELFF. V is TRBV7-9 and J is TRBJ2-2; 7 positions agree with TRBD2. Germline V gives CDR1 SEHNR, CDR2 FQNEAQ (reference sequence). V shed 4 bases and J 0 bases; nucleotides not matched to a gene: 5. The CDR3 length is 16 residues.

Concerning this clone: Other DNA sequences from this sample encode an identical CDR3 as well. This chain uses TRBV19 with TRBJ1-4; a possible D gene is TRBD1 (5 bases). The CDR3 has 12 residues. Trimming took 1 base from V and 9 from J, leaving 6 bases between them. CDR1 LNHDA and CDR2 SQIVND come from the germline V gene (reference sequence). CDR3: CASSIGGKKLFF. The CDR3 DNA is TGTGCCAGTAGTATAGGGGGCAAAAAACTGTTTTTT.

The rearrangement uses TRBV10-3 and TRBJ1-5; TRBD1 might be the D (6 bases). The germline V and J ends were trimmed by 6 bases and 6 bases, with 21 bases remaining between them. Per the germline V gene, CDR1 is ENHRY and CDR2 is SYGVKD. This CDR3 is 16 amino acids long. The CDR3 nucleotides read TGTGCCATCAGCGCTCGGGGGACAAGGGAAGGTCAGCCCCAGCATTTT. Its protein product is CAISARGTREGQPQHF.

This chain uses TRBV19 with TRBJ2-1; D might be TRBD1 (5 bases). Germline CDR1 LNHDA, CDR2 SQIVND (reference sequence). This CDR3 is 12 amino acids long. V lost 8 bases, J lost 6 bases, and 11 bases lay in between. The DNA of the CDR3 is TGTGCCAGTGCACTTCAGGGCAATGAGCAGTTCTTC. It yields the protein CASALQGNEQFF.

J is TRBJ1-2 and V is TRBV7-6; no clear D. With 5 bases removed from V and 7 bases from J, the gap between germline ends came to 11 bases. Germline values: CDR1 SGHVS, CDR2 FNYEAQ. This CDR3 has 12 residues. The CDR3, as DNA: TGTGCCAGCAGCCCCGGCTTAGGTGGCTACACCTTC. Its protein product is CASSPGLGGYTF. The complete variable domain, with remaining parts taken from reference TRBV7-6 and TRBJ1-2, reads GAGVSQSPRYKVTKRGQDVALRCDPISGHVSLYWYRQALGQGPEFLTYFNYEAQQDKSGLPNDRFSAERPEGSISTLTIQRTEQRDSAMYRCASSPGLGGYTFGSGTRLTVV.

This chain links TRBV12-3 or TRBV12-4 with TRBJ2-7, with D unclear. The CDR3 is 12 amino acids. V was pared by 6 bases and J by 3 bases, with 9 bases between. In nucleotides, the CDR3 is TGTGCCAGCAGCCCCGGCGTCTACGAGCAGTACTTC. It codes for CASSPGVYEQYF.

This clone was picked up a small number of times. The rearrangement uses TRBV7-8 and TRBJ1-1; D is uncertain. In germline, CDR1 is SGHVS, CDR2 FQNEAQ. The CDR3 consists of 14 residues. V was trimmed by 5 bases and J by 7 bases, leaving 17 bases between them. The CDR3 DNA follows: TGTGCCAGCAGCCCCAGTATTACGTCGGGTGAAGCTTTCTTT. Its translation: CASSPSITSGEAFF.

Remarks on this clone: The sample holds other DNA sequences that translate to the same CDR3. V gene TRBV4-2 combines with J gene TRBJ1-1; unclear D gene. The CDR3 extends over 13 amino acids. CDR1 is LGHNA and CDR2 is YNFKEQ in the germline V gene. The V end lost 1 base, the J end lost 1 base, and 4 bases lay between the germline ends. The CDR3 reads CASSQGGNTEAFF. As DNA, the CDR3 is TGTGCCAGCAGCCAAGGCGGGAACACTGAAGCTTTCTTT.

This chain links TRBV12-5 with TRBJ1-1; D gene uncertain. In germline, CDR1 is LGHNT, CDR2 FRNRAP. Trimming stripped 8 bases from V and 2 bases from J, with 12 bases between. This CDR3 has 13 amino acids. CDR3 amino acids: CASSLEFNTEAFF. As DNA, the CDR3 is TGTGCTAGTTCCTTGGAGTTTAACACTGAAGCTTTCTTT.

The chain employs TRBV27 and TRBJ1-1; no clear D. The CDR3 covers 15 residues. With 6 bases removed from V and 8 bases from J, the gap between germline ends came to 22 bases. Germline V gene data show CDR1 as MNHEY and CDR2 as SMNVEV (reference sequence). CDR3 sequence reads: CASSPTLGRTSEAFF. CDR3 DNA sequence: TGTGCCAGCAGCCCTACCCTGGGCAGGACCTCCGAAGCTTTCTTT.

This clone was detected once. Distinct nucleotide sequences in the sample also encode this CDR3. The chain uses TRBV11-3 and TRBJ2-3; D call uncertain. The CDR3 has 14 residues. Germline V CDR1 and CDR2: SGHNT, YENEEA. Trimming shortened V by 0 bases and J by 2 bases, and 6 bases separated the two germline ends. CDR3 coding DNA: TGTGCCAGCAGCTTAGATGGGAACACAGATACGCAGTATTTT. Translating it yields CASSLDGNTDTQYF. The variable domain in full, with the rest retrieved from reference TRBV11-3 and TRBJ2-3, is EAGVVQSPRYKIIEKKQPVAFWCNPISGHNTLYWYLQNLGQGPELLIRYENEEAVDDSQLPKDRFSAERLKGVDSTLKIQPAELGDSAVYLCASSLDGNTDTQYFGPGTRLTVL.

The chain carries TRBV9 and TRBJ2-7; TRBD2 matches 8 bases. V lost 3 bases to trimming and J lost 5 bases; unmatched junction nucleotides: 10. The V gene's germline CDR1 is SGDLS and CDR2 YYNGEE. There are 15 residues in the CDR3. CDR3 sequence (DNA): TGTGCCAGCAGCGGCCAGGGCGGGGGGCCCCACGAGCAGTACTTC. Translating gives CASSGQGGGPHEQYF.

The rearrangement links TRBV24-1 to TRBJ2-2; 8 bases match TRBD1. V shed 3 bases, J shed 6 bases, and the junction held 8 bases outside the gene matches. The CDR3 extends over 16 amino acids. CDR1 and CDR2 (germline): KGHDR, SFDVKD. The CDR3 nucleotides are TGTGCCACCAGTGATGGGGACAGGCCTGCGGCCGGGGAGCTGTTTTTT. This codes for CATSDGDRPAAGELFF.

This clone was seen only once. This chain joins TRBV6-5 and TRBJ1-2; maybe TRBD1 (5 bases). The CDR3 length is 15 residues. Trimming left V 8 bases short and J 7 bases short, with 23 bases between. CDR1 is MNHEY and CDR2 is SVGAGI in the germline V gene. CDR3 protein: CASLIINGALGGYTF. In DNA form, the CDR3 reads TGTGCCAGCTTAATTATTAATGGGGCACTCGGTGGCTACACCTTC.

The chain employs TRBV6-5 and TRBJ2-2; 10 bases fit TRBD2. Germline V gives CDR1 MNHEY, CDR2 SVGAGI. The CDR3 loop spans 15 amino acids. The V segment lost 5 bases and the J segment 5 bases; nucleotides outside the gene matches: 5. CDR3 nucleotides: TGTGCCAGCAGTACAGGACTAGCGGCTACCGGGGAGCTGTTTTTT. Translation: CASSTGLAATGELFF.

This clone came up once. The gene calls are TRBV11-2 and TRBJ1-2; TRBD1 matches at 10 bases. Germline CDR1 SGHAT, CDR2 FQNNGV. The V segment lost 5 bases and the J segment 8 bases; nucleotides outside the gene matches: 8. The CDR3 is 14 residues long. CDR3 nucleotide sequence: TGTGCCAGCAGCAACACCGGGACAGGGGCCGGCTACACCTTC. Translating it yields CASSNTGTGAGYTF.

The sample holds a few counts of this clone. This chain joins TRBV19 and TRBJ2-2, with D unclear. The germline V gene encodes CDR1 LNHDA and CDR2 SQIVND (reference sequence). The CDR3 consists of 14 residues. Trimming pared 2 bases from V and 0 bases from J, leaving 4 bases between. The CDR3 region is CASSITANTGELFF. CDR3 nucleotides: TGTGCCAGTAGTATAACAGCGAACACCGGGGAGCTGTTTTTT.

V and J are TRBV18 and TRBJ2-1; no clear D gene. Trimming pared 8 bases from V and 6 bases from J, leaving 8 bases between. The V gene's germline CDR1 is KGHSH and CDR2 LQKENI. The CDR3 totals 11 residues. CDR3 bases: TGTGCCAGCGACAAGACCAATGAGCAGTTCTTC. Translation: CASDKTNEQFF.

This chain joins TRBV5-6 and TRBJ1-4; D not resolved. The CDR3 consists of 15 residues. V was cut by 2 bases and J by 3 bases, with 11 bases left in between. Germline V lookup: CDR1 SGHDT, CDR2 YYEEEE. For the CDR3, the DNA is TGTGCCAGCAGCTTTAGCCCGAATTCTAATGAAAAACTGTTTTTT. The encoded protein is CASSFSPNSNEKLFF.

The gene calls are TRBV27 and TRBJ2-1, with TRBD2 matching 7 bases. The trim removed 6 bases at V and 5 bases at J, leaving 10 bases unmatched. Germline values: CDR1 MNHEY, CDR2 SMNVEV (reference sequence). This CDR3 comprises 15 residues. CDR3 nucleotides: TGTGCCAGCAGGCATTATCCTAGCGGAGACAATGAGCAGTTCTTC. Protein product: CASRHYPSGDNEQFF.

V and J are TRBV28 and TRBJ1-3; no clear D. The V and J ends lost 3 bases and 7 bases respectively, with 16 bases between them. The germline gives CDR1 MDHEN, CDR2 SYDVKM. This CDR3 contains 15 residues. In DNA form, the CDR3 reads TGTGCCAGCAGTTTTAATCCGTTAGTTGGGAACACCATATATTTT. Amino acids: CASSFNPLVGNTIYF.

J is TRBJ1-4 and V is TRBV19, with unresolved D. Germline V gene lookup returns CDR1 LNHDA and CDR2 SQIVND (reference sequence). Trimming left V 7 bases short and J 11 bases short, with 20 bases between. The CDR3 loop spans 14 amino acids. CDR3 nucleotide sequence: TGTGCCAGTAACCCGGACTCTCGGGGTGGGAAACTGTTTTTT. As protein: CASNPDSRGGKLFF.